These 4 T cell receptor beta chains share one sample of origin, sequenced in a study of T-cell memory formation after mild COVID-19. One entry per CDR3 protein, called by TCRdb with MiXCR from the 5' RACE reads. The table records some 450,000 distinct CDR3 sequences, about a sixth of them present only once. The sequencing sample was made of PBMCs or a T cell subset sorted from them (not recorded which). The source is a man younger than 35 who had mild COVID-19 (a few samples of this study predate the infection). Cell type and time point are not known.

This clonotype was counted between two and nine times. The rearrangement links TRBV12-3 or TRBV12-4 to TRBJ2-7; 9 positions match TRBD2. The CDR3 sequence is 15 residues long. The V gene end was trimmed by 6 bases and the J gene end by 6 bases; junction bases not matched to a gene: 12. The CDR3 sequence: CASSVLRGGPGEQYF. CDR3 coding DNA: TGTGCCAGCAGCGTACTGCGGGGGGGCCCGGGCGAGCAGTACTTC.

The chain uses TRBV6-2 or TRBV6-3 and TRBJ1-5; D is ambiguous. Per germline, CDR1 MNHEY and CDR2 SVGEGT. The CDR3 has 19 amino acids. The ends were cut back, 0 bases at V and 1 base at J, with 19 bases in the middle. The CDR3 protein is CASSYSMVPGGRSNQPQHF. DNA of the CDR3: TGTGCCAGCAGTTACTCGATGGTCCCGGGAGGGAGGAGCAATCAGCCCCAGCATTTT.

This clonotype turned up a few times. The rearrangement links TRBV20-1 to TRBJ2-7, with D tentatively TRBD1 (6 bases). Looked up from germline, CDR1 is DFQATT and CDR2 is SNEGSKA (reference sequence). This CDR3 has 13 residues. V gave up 1 base and J gave up 0 bases, with 7 bases separating them. CDR3 amino acids: CSARADSSYEQYF. In nucleotides, the CDR3 is TGCAGTGCTAGAGCGGACAGCTCCTACGAGCAGTACTTC.

This clonotype was counted only a few times. The V gene is TRBV6-6, the J gene TRBJ2-3, with a possible D match to TRBD2 (6 bases). The germline V gene has CDR1 MNHNY and CDR2 SVGAGI (reference sequence). Trimming removed 0 bases at V and 6 bases at J, with 13 bases between. This CDR3 has 15 amino acids. The chain's CDR3 is CASSYSEGSADTQYF. Written as DNA, the CDR3 is TGTGCCAGCAGTTACTCGGAGGGTTCGGCGGATACGCAGTATTTT.